This T cell receptor (beta chain) was recovered during a study of control samples from healthy donors and cancer patients. Sequencing used immunoSEQ multiplex PCR; TCRdb keeps in-frame clones, though not all of them. The sample yields 150,000 to 200,000 clones, 90% to 95% seen once. This clone was found once. The CDR3 extends over 13 amino acids. V was shortened by 6 bases and J by 5 bases, with 13 bases between the two germline ends. Germline V gene lookup returns CDR1 LNHDA and CDR2 SQIVND (reference sequence). The V call is TRBV19, the J call TRBJ2-5, with a weak D call TRBD2 (7 bases). This TCR was sampled from a man under 40 in good health. The sequenced material came from blood. Here the CDR3 DNA reads TGTGCCAGTAGGGGGGGGCCTGGGGAGACCCAGTACTTC. Protein sequence: CASRGGPGETQYF.